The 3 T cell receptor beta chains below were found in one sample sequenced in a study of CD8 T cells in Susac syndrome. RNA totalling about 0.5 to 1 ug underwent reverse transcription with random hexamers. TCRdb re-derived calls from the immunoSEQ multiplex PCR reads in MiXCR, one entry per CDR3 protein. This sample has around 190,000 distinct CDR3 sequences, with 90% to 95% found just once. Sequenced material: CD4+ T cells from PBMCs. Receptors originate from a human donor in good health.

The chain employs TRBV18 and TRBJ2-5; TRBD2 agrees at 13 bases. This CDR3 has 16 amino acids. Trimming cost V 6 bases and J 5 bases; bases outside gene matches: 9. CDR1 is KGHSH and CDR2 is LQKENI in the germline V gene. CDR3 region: CASSPRGTSGEETQYF. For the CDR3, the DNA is TGTGCCAGCTCCCCCCGTGGGACTAGCGGGGAGGAGACCCAGTACTTC.

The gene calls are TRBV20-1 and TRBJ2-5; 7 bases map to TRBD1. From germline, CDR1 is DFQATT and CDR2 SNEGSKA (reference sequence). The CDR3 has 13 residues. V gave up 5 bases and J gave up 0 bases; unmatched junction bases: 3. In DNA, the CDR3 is TGCAGTGCTGGGACAGCTAACCAAGAGACCCAGTACTTC. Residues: CSAGTANQETQYF.

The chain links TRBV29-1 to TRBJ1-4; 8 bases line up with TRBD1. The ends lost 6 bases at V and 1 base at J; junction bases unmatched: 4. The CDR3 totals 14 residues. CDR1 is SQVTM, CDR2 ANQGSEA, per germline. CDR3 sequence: CSVGQAGTNEKLFF. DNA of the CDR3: TGCAGCGTGGGACAGGCGGGAACTAATGAAAAACTGTTTTTT.